This T cell receptor (beta chain) appears in the sequencing data of a study of blood T cell repertoires in COVID-19. Study in general: PBMCs, B-cell-depleted T cells, or T cells provided the cDNA or gDNA that made up the material.

Original data processing: Counts of nucleated cells, estimated from reference gene primer amplification, were obtained. TCRdb's copy holds only in-frame clones and misses some; the assay was immunoSEQ multiplex PCR. D and trimming come from the DNA, and the V and J calls and clone size come from that table. Of some 290,000 clones listed, about 86% are singletons. The CDR3 is made up of 16 amino acids. The V gene end was trimmed by 2 bases and the J gene end by 3 bases; junction bases not matched to a gene: 10. The germline V gene has CDR1 SQVTM and CDR2 ANQGSEA. This rearrangement joins TRBV29-1 to TRBJ2-5; TRBD1 aligns across 9 bases. Sample: peripheral blood. The sequence was collected from a woman in her sixties with active or convalescent COVID-19. CDR3 DNA sequence: TGCAGCGTTGAACCCGACAGGGGGTATGCCGAAGAGACCCAGTACTTC. Its protein is CSVEPDRGYAEETQYF.